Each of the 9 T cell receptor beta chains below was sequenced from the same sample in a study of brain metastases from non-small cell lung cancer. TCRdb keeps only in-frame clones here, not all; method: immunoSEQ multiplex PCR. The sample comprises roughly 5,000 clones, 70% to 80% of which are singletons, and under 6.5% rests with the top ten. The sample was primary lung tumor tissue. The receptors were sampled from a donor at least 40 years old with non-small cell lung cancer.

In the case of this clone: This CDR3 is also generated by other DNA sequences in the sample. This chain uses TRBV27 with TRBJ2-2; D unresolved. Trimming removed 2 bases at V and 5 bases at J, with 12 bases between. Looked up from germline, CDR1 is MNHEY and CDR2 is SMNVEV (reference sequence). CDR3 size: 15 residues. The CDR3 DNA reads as TGTGCCAGCAGTTTACTGGCCAGAAATACCGGGGAGCTGTTTTTT. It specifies CASSLLARNTGELFF.

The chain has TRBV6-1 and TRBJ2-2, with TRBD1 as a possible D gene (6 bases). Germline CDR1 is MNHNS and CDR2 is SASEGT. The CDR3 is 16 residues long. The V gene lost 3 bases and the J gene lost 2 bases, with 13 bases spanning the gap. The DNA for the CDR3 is TGTGCCAGCAGTGATCTGATACAGGGAAACACCGGGGAGCTGTTTTTT. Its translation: CASSDLIQGNTGELFF.

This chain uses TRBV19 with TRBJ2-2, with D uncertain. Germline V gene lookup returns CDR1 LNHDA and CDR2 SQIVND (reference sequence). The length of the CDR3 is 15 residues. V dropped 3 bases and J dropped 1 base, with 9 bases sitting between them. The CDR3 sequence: CASSINSLNTGELFF. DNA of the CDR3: TGTGCCAGTAGTATTAACAGCCTGAACACCGGGGAGCTGTTTTTT.

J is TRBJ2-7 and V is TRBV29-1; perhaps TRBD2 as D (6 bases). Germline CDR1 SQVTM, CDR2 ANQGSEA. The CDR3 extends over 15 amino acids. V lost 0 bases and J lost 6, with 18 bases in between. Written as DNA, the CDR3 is TGCAGCGTTGAAGATAGTAGGAGGGATGGTAGCGAGCAGTACTTC. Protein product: CSVEDSRRDGSEQYF.

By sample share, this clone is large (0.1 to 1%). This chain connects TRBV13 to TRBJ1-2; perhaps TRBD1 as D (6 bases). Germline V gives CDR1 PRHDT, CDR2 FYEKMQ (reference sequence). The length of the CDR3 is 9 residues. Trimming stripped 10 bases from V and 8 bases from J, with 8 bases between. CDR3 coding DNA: TGTGCCAAGGGGGGCGGCTACACCTTC. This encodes CAKGGGYTF. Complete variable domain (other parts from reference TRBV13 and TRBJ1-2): AAGVIQSPRHLIKEKRETATLKCYPIPRHDTVYWYQQGPGQDPQFLISFYEKMQSDKGSIPDRFSAQQFSDYHSELNMSSLELGDSALYFCAKGGGYTFGSGTRLTVV.

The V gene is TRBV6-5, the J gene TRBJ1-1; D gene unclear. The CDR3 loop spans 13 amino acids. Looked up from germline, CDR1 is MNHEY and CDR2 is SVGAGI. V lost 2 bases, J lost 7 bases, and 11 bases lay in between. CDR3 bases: TGTGCCAGCAGTTACAATCCAGAGAGTGAAGCTTTCTTT. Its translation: CASSYNPESEAFF.

The CDR3 is CASSDLRSWAGTTQYF. The CDR3, as DNA: TGTGCCAGCAGCGACTTGAGGAGTTGGGCAGGGACTACGCAGTATTTT. The chain is built from TRBV3-1 (or the pseudogene TRBV3-2) and TRBJ2-3; TRBD1 or TRBD2 may be the D gene (5 bases each). This CDR3 spans 16 amino acids. Germline CDR1 and CDR2: LGHDT and YNNKEL (reference sequence). The V end lost 5 bases, the J end lost 8 bases, and 23 bases lay between the germline ends.

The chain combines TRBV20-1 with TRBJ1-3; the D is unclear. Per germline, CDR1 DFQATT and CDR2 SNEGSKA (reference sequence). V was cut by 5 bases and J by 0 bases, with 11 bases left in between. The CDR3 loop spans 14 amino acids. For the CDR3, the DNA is TGCAGTGCTGGTGACCTGAGCTCTGGAAACACCATATATTTT. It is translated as CSAGDLSSGNTIYF.

The CDR3 nucleotides read TGTGCCAGCAGTGTCCCCGGGACTGTGGGTAATGAGCAGTTCTTC. This codes for CASSVPGTVGNEQFF. The chain uses TRBV2 and TRBJ2-1; possible D gene TRBD2, 6 bases. The CDR3 consists of 15 residues. The V and J ends lost 4 bases and 7 bases respectively, with 17 bases between them. Germline values: CDR1 SNHLY, CDR2 FYNNEI. Full variable domain (rest looked up from reference TRBV2 and TRBJ2-1): EPEVTQTPSHQVTQMGQEVILRCVPISNHLYFYWYRQILGQKVEFLVSFYNNEISEKSEIFDDQFSVERPDGSNFTLKIRSTKLEDSAMYFCASSVPGTVGNEQFFGPGTRLTVL.